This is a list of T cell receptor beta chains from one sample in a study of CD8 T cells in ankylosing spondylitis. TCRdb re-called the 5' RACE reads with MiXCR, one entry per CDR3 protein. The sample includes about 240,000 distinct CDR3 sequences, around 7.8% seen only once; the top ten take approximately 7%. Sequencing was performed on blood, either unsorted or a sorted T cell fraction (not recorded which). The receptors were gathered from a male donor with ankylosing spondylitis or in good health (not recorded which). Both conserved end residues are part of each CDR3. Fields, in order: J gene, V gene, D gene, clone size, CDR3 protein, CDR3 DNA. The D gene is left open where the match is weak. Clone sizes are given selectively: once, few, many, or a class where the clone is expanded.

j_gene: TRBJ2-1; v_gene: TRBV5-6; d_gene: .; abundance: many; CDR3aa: CASSPPLANSYNEQFF; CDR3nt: TGTGCCAGCAGCCCCCCATTAGCGAACTCCTACAATGAGCAGTTCTTC
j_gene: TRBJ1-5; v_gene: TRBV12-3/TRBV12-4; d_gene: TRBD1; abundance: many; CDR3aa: CASSLGGQNNQPQHF; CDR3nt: TGTGCCAGCAGTTTAGGGGGACAGAACAATCAGCCCCAGCATTTT
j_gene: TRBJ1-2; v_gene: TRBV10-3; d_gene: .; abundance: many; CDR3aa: CAIRDAGAAGYGYTF; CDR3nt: TGTGCCATCAGGGACGCCGGCGCAGCGGGGTATGGCTACACCTTC
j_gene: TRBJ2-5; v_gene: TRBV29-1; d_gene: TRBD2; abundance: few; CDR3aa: CSVEGLTGGAETQYF; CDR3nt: TGCAGCGTTGAAGGGTTAACGGGAGGGGCAGAGACCCAGTACTTC
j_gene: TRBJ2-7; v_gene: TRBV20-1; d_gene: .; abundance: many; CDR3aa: CSARDLGAGDYEQYF; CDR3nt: TGCAGTGCTAGAGATTTAGGGGCCGGCGACTACGAGCAGTACTTC
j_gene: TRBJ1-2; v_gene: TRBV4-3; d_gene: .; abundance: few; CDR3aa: CASSQPGTYGYTF; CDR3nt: TGCGCCAGCAGCCAACCCGGGACGTATGGCTACACCTTC
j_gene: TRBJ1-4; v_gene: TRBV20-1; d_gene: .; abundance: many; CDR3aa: CSASRTDEKLFF; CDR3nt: TGCAGTGCCTCTAGGACAGATGAAAAACTGTTTTTT
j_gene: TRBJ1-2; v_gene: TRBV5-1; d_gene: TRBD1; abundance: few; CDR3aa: CASSSGTGGSGYTF; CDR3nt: TGCGCCAGCAGCTCCGGGACAGGGGGTAGTGGCTACACCTTC
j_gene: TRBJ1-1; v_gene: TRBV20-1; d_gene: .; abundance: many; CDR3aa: CSARVGGPKTEAFF; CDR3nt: TGCAGTGCTAGAGTCGGGGGTCCAAAGACTGAAGCTTTCTTT
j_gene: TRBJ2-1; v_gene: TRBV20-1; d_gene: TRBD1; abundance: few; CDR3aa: CSARTGVGEQFF; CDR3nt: TGCAGTGCTAGAACAGGGGTAGGTGAGCAGTTCTTC
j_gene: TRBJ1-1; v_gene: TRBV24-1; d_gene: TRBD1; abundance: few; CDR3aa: CATSPDRGPRQTSGEAFF; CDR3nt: TGTGCCACCAGCCCAGACAGGGGGCCCCGCCAAACATCGGGTGAAGCTTTCTTT
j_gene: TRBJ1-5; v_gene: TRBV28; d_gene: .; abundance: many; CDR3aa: CASSFPGGQPQHF; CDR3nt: TGTGCCAGCAGTTTTCCCGGGGGTCAGCCCCAGCATTTT
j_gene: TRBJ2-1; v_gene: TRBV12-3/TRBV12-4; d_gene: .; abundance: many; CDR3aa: CASSLYQSSYNEQFF; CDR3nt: TGTGCCAGCAGTTTATACCAGAGCTCCTACAATGAGCAGTTCTTC
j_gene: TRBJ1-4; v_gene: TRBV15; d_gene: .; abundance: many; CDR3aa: CATSSAGVGYEKLFF; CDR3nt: TGTGCCACCAGCAGTGCAGGGGTGGGATATGAAAAACTGTTTTTT
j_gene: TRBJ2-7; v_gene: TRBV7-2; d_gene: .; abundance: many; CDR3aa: CASSLGGGGFEQYF; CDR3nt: TGTGCCAGCAGCTTAGGAGGAGGAGGGTTCGAACAGTACTTC
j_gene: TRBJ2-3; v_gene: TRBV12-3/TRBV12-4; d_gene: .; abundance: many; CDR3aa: CASRAGEDTQYF; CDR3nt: TGTGCCAGCAGGGCAGGGGAAGATACGCAGTATTTT
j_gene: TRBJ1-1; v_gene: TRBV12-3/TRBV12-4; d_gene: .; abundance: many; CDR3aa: CASRQPGTEAFF; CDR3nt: TGTGCCAGCAGACAGCCGGGGACTGAAGCTTTCTTT
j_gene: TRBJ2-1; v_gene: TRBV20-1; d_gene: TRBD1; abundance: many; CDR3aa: CSADRDRETNEQFF; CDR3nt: TGCAGTGCGGACCGGGACAGGGAGACGAATGAGCAGTTCTTC
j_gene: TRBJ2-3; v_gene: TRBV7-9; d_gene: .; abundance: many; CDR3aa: CASSSSRFIADTQYF; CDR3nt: TGTGCCAGCAGCTCGTCTAGGTTCATCGCAGATACGCAGTATTTT
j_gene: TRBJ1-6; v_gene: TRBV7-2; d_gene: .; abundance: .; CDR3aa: CASSLQLNSPLHF; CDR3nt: TGTGCCAGCAGCTTACAGCTAAATTCACCCCTCCACTTT
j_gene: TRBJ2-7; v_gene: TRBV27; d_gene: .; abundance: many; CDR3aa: CASSASRGILTYEQYF; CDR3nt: TGTGCCAGCAGTGCCTCCCGGGGCATACTTACCTACGAGCAGTACTTC
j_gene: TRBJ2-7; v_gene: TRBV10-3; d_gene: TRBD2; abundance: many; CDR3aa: CAILLAEGYEQYF; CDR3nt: TGTGCCATCCTACTAGCGGAGGGCTACGAGCAGTACTTC
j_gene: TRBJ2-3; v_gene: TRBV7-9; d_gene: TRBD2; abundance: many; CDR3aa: CASSAEGLARDTQYF; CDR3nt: TGTGCCAGCTCGGCGGAGGGACTAGCAAGAGATACGCAGTATTTT
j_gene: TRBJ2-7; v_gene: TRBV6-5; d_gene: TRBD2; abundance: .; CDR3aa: CASSRSGLAGVYEQYF; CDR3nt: TGTGCCAGCAGTCGCTCGGGACTAGCGGGAGTCTACGAGCAGTACTTC
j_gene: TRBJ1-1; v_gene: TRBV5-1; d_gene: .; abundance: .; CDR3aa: CASSPTDGITEAFF; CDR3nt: TGCGCCAGCAGCCCGACCGACGGGATCACTGAAGCTTTCTTT
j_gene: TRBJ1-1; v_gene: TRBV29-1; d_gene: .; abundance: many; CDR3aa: CSGGQSNTEAFF; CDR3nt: TGCAGCGGCGGACAGTCTAACACTGAAGCTTTCTTT
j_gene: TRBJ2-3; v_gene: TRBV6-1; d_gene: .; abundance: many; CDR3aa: CASSEAGRARLSTDTQYF; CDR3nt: TGTGCCAGCAGTGAAGCCGGGCGCGCCCGACTGAGCACAGATACGCAGTATTTT